Following are 7 T cell receptor beta chains from one sample sequenced in a study of T cells in Graves' hyperthyroidism and ophthalmopathy. Amplification of TCR beta CDR3 regions was performed using RNA transcripts as template. The HTBI primer set served for first-round RT-PCR of the TCR CDR3. From the multiplex PCR reads, TCRdb called clonotypes with MiXCR, one entry per CDR3 protein. The sample lists approximately 300,000 distinct CDR3 sequences; over 15% were seen once. Sequencing used blood. The receptor set was obtained from a woman in her sixties or seventies with Graves' ophthalmopathy.

Regarding this clonotype: One base away lies a much larger clone, so this may be a sequencing read error. V gene TRBV4-1 combines with J gene TRBJ2-3; TRBD2 aligns across 7 bases. This CDR3 has 15 amino acids. Germline V gene lookup returns CDR1 MGHRA and CDR2 YSYEKL. Written as DNA, the CDR3 is TGCGCCGGCAGCCAAGGGCCCGCGGGAGCAGATACGCAGTATTTT. It encodes CAGSQGPAGADTQYF.

Ten or more counts support this clonotype. The J gene is TRBJ2-7, the V gene TRBV13, with a tentative D call TRBD1 (6 bases). Trimming left V 5 bases short and J 3 bases short, with 17 bases between. This CDR3 contains 15 residues. Germline CDR1 is PRHDT and CDR2 is FYEKMQ (reference sequence). CDR3 residues: CASSAYRVARYEQYF. As DNA, the CDR3 is TGTGCCAGCAGCGCCTACAGGGTGGCGCGCTACGAGCAGTACTTC.

In its sample, this clonotype was seen a few times. The junction differs from germline at one of its ends, possibly a read error. The V gene is TRBV6-4, the J gene TRBJ1-4; tentatively, D is TRBD1 (6 bases). Per the germline V gene, CDR1 is MRHNA and CDR2 is SNTAGT. This CDR3 is built from 15 residues. CDR3 in DNA: TGTGCCAGCAGTTACTCGAGGGGGTTATGGGAAAAACTGTTTTTT. This codes for CASSYSRGLWEKLFF.

The DNA for the CDR3 is TGTGCCAGCAGTTCCGCAGGGAGCCAGCCCCAGCATTTT. Residues: CASSSAGSQPQHF. The genes are TRBV6-1 and TRBJ1-5; D might be TRBD1 (5 bases). The CDR3 runs to 13 residues. The V gene's germline CDR1 is MNHNS and CDR2 SASEGT. Trimming shortened V by 5 bases and J by 7 bases, and 12 bases separated the two germline ends.

This clonotype was seen repeatedly, ten times or more. The chain's CDR3 is CASSLTQGLRQETQYF. CDR3 DNA: TGTGCCAGCAGCTTAACGCAGGGGTTAAGGCAAGAGACCCAGTACTTC. V is TRBV11-2 and J is TRBJ2-5; D possibly corresponds to TRBD1 (6 bases). The CDR3 spans 16 residues. Between the trimmed V and J ends, which lost 2 bases and 2 bases, there was a span of 15 bases. Germline loops: CDR1 SGHAT, CDR2 FQNNGV.

The table lists this clonotype with a few counts. This chain joins TRBV2 and TRBJ1-3; a possible D gene is TRBD1 (5 bases). CDR1 is SNHLY, CDR2 FYNNEI, per germline. The CDR3 is 14 amino acids. CDR3 sequence (DNA): TGTGTACGGGGCGGGGTCGGCTCTGGAAACACCATATATTTT. Translated, it gives CVRGGVGSGNTIYF. The full variable domain, completed using reference TRBV2 and TRBJ1-3, is EPEVTQTPSHQVTQMGQEVILRCVPISNHLYFYWYRQILGQKVEFLVSFYNNEISEKSEIFDDQFSVERPDGSNFTLKIRSTKLEDSAMYFCVRGGVGSGNTIYFGEGSWLTVV.

There are many counts of this clonotype. This chain joins TRBV7-3 and TRBJ1-5; D ambiguous. V lost 5 bases, J lost 0 bases, and 11 bases lay in between. Germline CDR1 and CDR2: SGHTA and FQGTGA. The CDR3 extends over 15 amino acids. The CDR3 loop is CASSPWGASNQPQHF. The CDR3 nucleotides are TGTGCCAGCAGCCCCTGGGGTGCTAGCAATCAGCCCCAGCATTTT.